The clone carrying this TCR beta chain appeared many times. The data derive from a study of human T cells and chemical hapten exposure. Unfractionated whole blood yielded the extracted total RNA. V lost 1 base, J lost 5 bases, and 18 bases lay in between. CDR3 length equals 16 residues. From germline, CDR1 is MNHEY and CDR2 SVGAGI. One entry per CDR3 protein, called by TCRdb with MiXCR from the 5' RACE reads. The sample holds tens of thousands of distinct CDR3 sequences, 7.7% seen once. V and J are TRBV6-5 and TRBJ2-7, with D tentatively TRBD1 (5 bases). The TCR originated in a male donor in good health. For the CDR3, the DNA is TGTGCCAGCAGTTACTTCGGTCAACGCAGGGCGGACGAGCAGTACTTC. Protein: CASSYFGQRRADEQYF.